Detailed here is one T cell receptor (beta chain). Its cognate antigen is unknown. The source of the sample is a study of radiation and T cells in renal cell carcinoma. Findings and limits, study-wide: In blood, top tumor clones expanded by 2 weeks, shrinking by 4.

The sample's time point: baseline pretreatment blood. The treatment here: 15 Gy SBRT to primary tumor, nephrectomy 4 weeks later. Data came from immunoSEQ multiplex PCR; TCRdb stores just in-frame clones and leaves some out. The repertoire holds approximately 150,000 clones, with roughly 80% as singletons. V was clipped by 0 bases and J by 9 bases; unmatched bases: 10. The V gene's germline CDR1 is SGHNT and CDR2 YYREEE (reference sequence). This CDR3 is built from 15 residues. V gene TRBV5-4 combines with J gene TRBJ2-3; 7 positions match TRBD1. The TCR comes from a woman between 45 and 60 years old with renal cell carcinoma. This specimen consisted of blood, obtained from a patient whose treatment included radiotherapy and nephrectomy. CDR3 nucleotides: TGTGCCAGCAGCTTGGGGAGAGGTGAGGGGGCGACGCAGTATTTT. It encodes CASSLGRGEGATQYF.